Following are 10 T cell receptor beta chains from one sample sequenced in a study of blood T cells in healthy people across ages. The second PCR ran roughly 6 to 11 cycles with a sample-barcoded 5' primer and J-beta primers. One entry per CDR3 protein, called by TCRdb with MiXCR from the 5' RACE reads. Counted here are 1.5 million to 2 million distinct CDR3 sequences, about 35% occurring once; the ten biggest clones make up approximately 10%. The sample consisted of blood. These receptors came from a woman in her thirties in good health.

The rearrangement links TRBV4-1 to TRBJ2-5; 8 nucleotides align to TRBD1. The J segment lost 11 bases and the V segment lost 5 bases, leaving 16 bases of the junction unmatched. CDR3 length: 15 residues. CDR1 is MGHRA, CDR2 YSYEKL, per germline. The DNA of the CDR3 is TGCGCCAGCAGCACTTACCAGGGGGCCGTCTGGGAGCAGTACTTC. This codes for CASSTYQGAVWEQYF.

The chain is built from TRBV2 and TRBJ2-1; D is uncertain. The J call may be wrong; the DNA end is better matched by TRBJ2-7. In germline, CDR1 is SNHLY, CDR2 FYNNEI. This CDR3 comprises 13 residues. DNA of the CDR3: TGTGCCAGCAGTGACAGTCTAAACAATGAGCAGTACTTC. Translation gives CASSDSLNNEQYF.

This clonotype was seen a handful of times. The V gene is TRBV3-1, the J gene TRBJ2-3, with 7 bases matching TRBD1. Trimming cost V 0 bases and J 2 bases; bases outside gene matches: 2. This CDR3 is built from 15 residues. Germline V CDR1 and CDR2: LGHDT, YNNKEL (reference sequence). CDR3 DNA sequence: TGTGCCAGCAGCCAAGAACAGGGGAACACAGATACGCAGTATTTT. It encodes CASSQEQGNTDTQYF.

The rearrangement joins TRBV7-9 to TRBJ1-1; 11 positions agree with TRBD1. V gave up 1 base and J gave up 6 bases; unmatched junction bases: 4. The CDR3 runs 15 residues. Germline assignment: CDR1 SEHNR and CDR2 FQNEAQ (reference sequence). DNA of the CDR3: TGTGCCAGCAGCTTAGGGACAGGGGGCCCGGCTGAAGCTTTCTTT. It is translated as CASSLGTGGPAEAFF.

This clonotype has only one observation. This chain connects TRBV5-1 to TRBJ2-5; 7 bases match TRBD2. This CDR3 region has 16 residues. Unmatched junction bases numbered 9, after V lost 2 bases and J lost 2 bases. Germline CDR1 and CDR2: SGHRS and YFSETQ. This chain's CDR3 is CASSLFGGGSQETQYF. CDR3 in DNA: TGCGCCAGCAGCTTATTCGGCGGGGGTTCACAAGAGACCCAGTACTTC. The whole variable domain, filled in from reference TRBV5-1 and TRBJ2-5, reads KAGVTQTPRYLIKTRGQQVTLSCSPISGHRSVSWYQQTPGQGLQFLFEYFSETQRNKGNFPGRFSGRQFSNSRSEMNVSTLELGDSALYLCASSLFGGGSQETQYFGPGTRLLVL.

The rearrangement joins TRBV29-1 to TRBJ2-3; D may be TRBD2 (6 bases). The V end was cut by 8 bases, the J end by 5 bases, with 17 bases between. Germline-derived CDR1 and CDR2 are SQVTM and ANQGSEA. This CDR3 has 13 amino acids. The CDR3 region has the DNA TGCAGCATAGGAGCCGGGCGGGGAGATACGCAGTATTTT. As protein: CSIGAGRGDTQYF.

This clonotype was seen a few times. The V and J genes are TRBV20-1 and TRBJ2-1; 9 nucleotides match TRBD1. This CDR3 is 14 amino acids long. Germline V gives CDR1 DFQATT, CDR2 SNEGSKA (reference sequence). The junction had 6 bases not matched to a gene; V was cut back by 3 bases and J by 6 bases. The CDR3 protein is CSASKQGAVNEQFF. The CDR3 DNA follows: TGCAGTGCTAGTAAACAGGGGGCGGTCAATGAGCAGTTCTTC.

Ten or more counts support this clonotype. V and J are TRBV3-1 and TRBJ2-1; 8 bases line up with TRBD2. The V and J ends lost 4 bases and 1 base, in that order; junction bases with no gene match: 3. This CDR3 comprises 15 residues. Germline loops: CDR1 LGHDT, CDR2 YNNKEL (reference sequence). The CDR3: CASSPQRGSYNEQFF. The CDR3 nucleotides are TGTGCCAGCAGCCCCCAGCGGGGGTCCTACAATGAGCAGTTCTTC.

The table lists this clonotype with many counts. The J gene is TRBJ2-3, the V gene TRBV9; no firm D call. V lost 0 bases, J lost 0 bases, and 2 bases lay in between. The CDR3 length is 13 residues. Germline V lookup: CDR1 SGDLS, CDR2 YYNGEE. The CDR3: CASSVESTDTQYF. The CDR3, as DNA: TGTGCCAGCAGCGTAGAAAGCACAGATACGCAGTATTTT.

V is TRBV7-9 and J is TRBJ2-1; 11 bases map to TRBD2. Germline V gene data show CDR1 as SEHNR and CDR2 as FQNEAQ (reference sequence). The ends lost 6 bases at V and 5 bases at J; junction bases unmatched: 15. This CDR3 contains 18 residues. Here the CDR3 reads CASSLSKILAGVHNEQFF. The CDR3 DNA is TGTGCCAGCAGTTTATCCAAAATACTAGCGGGAGTCCACAATGAGCAGTTCTTC.